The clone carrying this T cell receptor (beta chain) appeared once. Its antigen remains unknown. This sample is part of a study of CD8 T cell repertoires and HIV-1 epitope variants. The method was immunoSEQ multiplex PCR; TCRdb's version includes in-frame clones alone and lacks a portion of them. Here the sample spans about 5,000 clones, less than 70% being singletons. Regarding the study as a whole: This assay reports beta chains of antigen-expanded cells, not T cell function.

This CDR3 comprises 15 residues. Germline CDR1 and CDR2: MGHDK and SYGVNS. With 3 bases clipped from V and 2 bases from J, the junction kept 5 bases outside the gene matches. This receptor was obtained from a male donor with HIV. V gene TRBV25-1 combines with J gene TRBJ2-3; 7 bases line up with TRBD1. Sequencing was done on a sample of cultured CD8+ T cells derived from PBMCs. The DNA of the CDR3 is TGTGCCAGCAGTGATCCGACAGGGCCCACAGATACGCAGTATTTT. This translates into CASSDPTGPTDTQYF.